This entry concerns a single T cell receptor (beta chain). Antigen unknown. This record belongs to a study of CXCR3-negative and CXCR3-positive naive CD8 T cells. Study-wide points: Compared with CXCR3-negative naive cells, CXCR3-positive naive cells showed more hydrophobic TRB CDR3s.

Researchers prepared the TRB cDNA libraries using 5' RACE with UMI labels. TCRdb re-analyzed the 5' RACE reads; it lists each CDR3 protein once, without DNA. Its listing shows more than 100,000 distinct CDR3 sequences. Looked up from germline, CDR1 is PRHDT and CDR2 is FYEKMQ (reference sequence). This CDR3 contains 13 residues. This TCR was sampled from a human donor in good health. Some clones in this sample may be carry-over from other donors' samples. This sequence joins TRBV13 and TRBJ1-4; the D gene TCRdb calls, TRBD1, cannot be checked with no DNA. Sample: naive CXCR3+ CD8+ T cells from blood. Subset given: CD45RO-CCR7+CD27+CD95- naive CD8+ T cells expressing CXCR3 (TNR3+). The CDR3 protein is CASSQGTGVKLFF.